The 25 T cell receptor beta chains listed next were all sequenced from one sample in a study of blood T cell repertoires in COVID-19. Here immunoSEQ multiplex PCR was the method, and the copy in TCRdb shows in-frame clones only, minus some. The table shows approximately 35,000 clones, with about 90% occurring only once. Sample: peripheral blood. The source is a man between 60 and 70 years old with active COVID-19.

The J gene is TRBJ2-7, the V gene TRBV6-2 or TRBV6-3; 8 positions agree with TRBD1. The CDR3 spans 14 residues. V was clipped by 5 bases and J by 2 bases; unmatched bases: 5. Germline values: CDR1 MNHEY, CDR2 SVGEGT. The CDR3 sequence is CASSRTGRTYEQYF. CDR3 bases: TGTGCCAGCAGTCGGACAGGGAGGACCTACGAGCAGTACTTC.

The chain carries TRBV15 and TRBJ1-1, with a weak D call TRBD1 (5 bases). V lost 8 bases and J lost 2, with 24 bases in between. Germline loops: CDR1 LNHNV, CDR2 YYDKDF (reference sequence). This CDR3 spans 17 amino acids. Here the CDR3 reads CATRTNPGLGGNTEAFF. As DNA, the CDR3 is TGTGCCACCCGGACCAACCCGGGCCTCGGGGGAAACACTGAAGCTTTCTTT.

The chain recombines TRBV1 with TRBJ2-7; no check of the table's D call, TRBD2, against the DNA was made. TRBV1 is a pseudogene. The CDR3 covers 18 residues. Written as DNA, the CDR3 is TGCACCAGCAGCCAAGATGGGCCGGGACTAGCGGGCTCCATCGAGCAGTACTTC. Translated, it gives CTSSQDGPGLAGSIEQYF.

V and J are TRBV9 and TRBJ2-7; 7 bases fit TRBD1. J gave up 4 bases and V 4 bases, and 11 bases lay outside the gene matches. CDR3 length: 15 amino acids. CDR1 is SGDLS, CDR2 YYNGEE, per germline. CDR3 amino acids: CASSPRDSVHYEQYF. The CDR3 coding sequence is TGTGCCAGCAGCCCCCGGGACAGTGTGCATTACGAGCAGTACTTC.

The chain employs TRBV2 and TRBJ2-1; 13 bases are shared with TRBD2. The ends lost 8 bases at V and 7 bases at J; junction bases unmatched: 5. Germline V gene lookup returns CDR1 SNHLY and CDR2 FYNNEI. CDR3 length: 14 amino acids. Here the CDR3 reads CASGTSGRGNEQFF. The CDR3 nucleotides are TGTGCCAGCGGCACTAGCGGGAGGGGAAATGAGCAGTTCTTC.

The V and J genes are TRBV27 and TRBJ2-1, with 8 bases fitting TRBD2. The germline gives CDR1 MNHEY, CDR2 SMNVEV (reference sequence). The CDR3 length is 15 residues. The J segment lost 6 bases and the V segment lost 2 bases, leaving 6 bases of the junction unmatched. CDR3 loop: CASSLVGGRSNEQFF. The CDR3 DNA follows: TGTGCCAGCAGTTTAGTGGGCGGGAGGTCCAATGAGCAGTTCTTC.

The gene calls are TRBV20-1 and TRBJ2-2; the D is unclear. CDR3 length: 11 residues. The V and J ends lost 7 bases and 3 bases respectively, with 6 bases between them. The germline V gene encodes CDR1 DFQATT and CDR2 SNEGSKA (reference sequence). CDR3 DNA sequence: TGCAGTGGTCGCGACACCGGGGAGCTGTTTTTT. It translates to CSGRDTGELFF.

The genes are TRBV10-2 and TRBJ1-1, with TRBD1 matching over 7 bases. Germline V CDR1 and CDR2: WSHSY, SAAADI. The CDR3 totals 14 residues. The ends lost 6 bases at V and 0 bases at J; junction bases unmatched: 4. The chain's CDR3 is CASRAGTVNTEAFF. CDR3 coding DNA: TGCGCCAGCAGGGCCGGGACAGTGAACACTGAAGCTTTCTTT.

Here the CDR3 reads CASSHSGITNYGYTF. The DNA of the CDR3 is TGTGCCAGCAGCCACTCAGGGATTACTAACTATGGCTACACCTTC. The chain joins TRBV7-9 to TRBJ1-2; maybe TRBD1 (5 bases). V shed 5 bases and J shed 0 bases, with 13 bases lying between them. This CDR3 region has 15 residues. Germline CDR1 reads SEHNR; CDR2 reads FQNEAQ (reference sequence). The full variable domain, with the rest looked up from reference TRBV7-9 and TRBJ1-2, is DTGVSQNPRHKITKRGQNVTFRCDPISEHNRLYWYRQTLGQGPEFLTYFQNEAQLEKSRLLSDRFSAERPKGSFSTLEIQRTEQGDSAMYLCASSHSGITNYGYTFGSGTRLTVV.

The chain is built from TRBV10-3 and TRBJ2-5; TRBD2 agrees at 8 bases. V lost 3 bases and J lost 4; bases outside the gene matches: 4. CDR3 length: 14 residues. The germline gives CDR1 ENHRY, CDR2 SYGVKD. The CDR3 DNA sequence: TGTGCCATCAGTGACAGAAGCGGGAGAGAGACCCAGTACTTC. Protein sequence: CAISDRSGRETQYF.

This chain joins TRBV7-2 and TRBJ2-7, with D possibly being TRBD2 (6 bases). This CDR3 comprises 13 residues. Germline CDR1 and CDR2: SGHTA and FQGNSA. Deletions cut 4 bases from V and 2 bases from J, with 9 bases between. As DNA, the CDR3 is TGTGCCAGCAGCTCAAGACTAGCCTACGAGCAGTACTTC. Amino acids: CASSSRLAYEQYF.

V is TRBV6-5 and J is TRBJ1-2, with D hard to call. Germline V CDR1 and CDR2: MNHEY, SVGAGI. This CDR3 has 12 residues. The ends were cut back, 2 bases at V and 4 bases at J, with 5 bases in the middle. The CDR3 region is CASSYPGYGYTF. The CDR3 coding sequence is TGTGCCAGCAGTTACCCCGGCTATGGCTACACCTTC.

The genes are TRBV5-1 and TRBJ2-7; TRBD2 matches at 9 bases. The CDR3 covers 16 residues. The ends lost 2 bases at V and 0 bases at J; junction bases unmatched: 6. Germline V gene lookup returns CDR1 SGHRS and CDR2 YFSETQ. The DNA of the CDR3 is TGCGCCAGCAGCTTCTTAGCGGGAGTTACCTCCTACGAGCAGTACTTC. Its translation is CASSFLAGVTSYEQYF.

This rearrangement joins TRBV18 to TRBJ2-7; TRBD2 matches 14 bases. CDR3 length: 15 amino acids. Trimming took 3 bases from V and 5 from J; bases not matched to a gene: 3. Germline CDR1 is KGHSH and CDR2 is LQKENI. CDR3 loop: CASSPGTSGSHEQYF. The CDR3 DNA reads TGTGCCAGCTCACCGGGGACTAGCGGGAGCCACGAGCAGTACTTC.

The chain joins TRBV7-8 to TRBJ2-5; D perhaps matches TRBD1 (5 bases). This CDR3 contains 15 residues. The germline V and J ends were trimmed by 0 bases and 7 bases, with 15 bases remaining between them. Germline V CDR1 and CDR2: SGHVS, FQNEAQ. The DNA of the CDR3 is TGTGCCAGCAGCTTAGCGTTGGGGCCCGTACGGACCCAGTACTTC. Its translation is CASSLALGPVRTQYF.

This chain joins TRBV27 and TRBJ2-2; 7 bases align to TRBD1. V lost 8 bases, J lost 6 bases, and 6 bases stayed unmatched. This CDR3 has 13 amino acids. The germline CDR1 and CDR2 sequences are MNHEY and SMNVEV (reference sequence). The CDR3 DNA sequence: TGTGCCAGCCGAAGACAGGGCGCCGGGGAGCTGTTTTTT. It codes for CASRRQGAGELFF.

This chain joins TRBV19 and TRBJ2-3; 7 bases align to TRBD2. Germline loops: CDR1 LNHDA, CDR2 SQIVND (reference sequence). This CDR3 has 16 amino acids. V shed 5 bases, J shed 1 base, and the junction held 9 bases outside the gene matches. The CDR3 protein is CASSPGGGGGTDTQYF. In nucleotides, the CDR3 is TGTGCCAGTAGTCCGGGAGGCGGGGGTGGCACAGATACGCAGTATTTT.

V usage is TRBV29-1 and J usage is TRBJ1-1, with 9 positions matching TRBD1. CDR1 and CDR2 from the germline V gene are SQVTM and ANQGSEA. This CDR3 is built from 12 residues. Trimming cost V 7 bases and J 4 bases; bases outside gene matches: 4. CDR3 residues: CSAQTGGTEAFF. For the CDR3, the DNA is TGCAGCGCCCAGACAGGGGGCACTGAAGCTTTCTTT.

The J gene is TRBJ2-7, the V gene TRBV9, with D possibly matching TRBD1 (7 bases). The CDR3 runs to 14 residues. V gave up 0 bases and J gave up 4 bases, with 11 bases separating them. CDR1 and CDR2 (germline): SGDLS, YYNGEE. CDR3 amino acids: CASSVVAGGYEQYF. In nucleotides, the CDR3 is TGTGCCAGCAGCGTAGTCGCAGGGGGGTACGAGCAGTACTTC.

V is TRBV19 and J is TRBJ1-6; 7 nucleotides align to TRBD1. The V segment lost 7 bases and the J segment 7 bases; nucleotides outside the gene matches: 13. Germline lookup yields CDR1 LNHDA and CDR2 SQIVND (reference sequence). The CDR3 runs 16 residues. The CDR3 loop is CASNEPRGNRNSPLHF. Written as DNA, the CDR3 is TGTGCCAGTAACGAACCCAGGGGGAATAGGAATTCACCCCTCCACTTT.

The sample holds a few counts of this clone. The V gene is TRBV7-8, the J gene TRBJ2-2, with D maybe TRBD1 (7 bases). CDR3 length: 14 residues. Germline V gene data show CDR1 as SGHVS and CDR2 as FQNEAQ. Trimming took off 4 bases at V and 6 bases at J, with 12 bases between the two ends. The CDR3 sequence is CASSSGGSPGELFF. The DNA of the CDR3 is TGTGCCAGCAGCTCAGGGGGGTCCCCCGGGGAGCTGTTTTTT.

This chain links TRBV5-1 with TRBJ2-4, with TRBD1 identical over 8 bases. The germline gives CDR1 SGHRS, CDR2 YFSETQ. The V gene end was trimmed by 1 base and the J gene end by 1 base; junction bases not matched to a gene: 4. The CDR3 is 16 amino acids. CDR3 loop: CASSLSGGNAKNIQYF. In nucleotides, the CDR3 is TGCGCCAGCAGCTTGTCAGGGGGCAATGCCAAAAACATTCAGTACTTC.

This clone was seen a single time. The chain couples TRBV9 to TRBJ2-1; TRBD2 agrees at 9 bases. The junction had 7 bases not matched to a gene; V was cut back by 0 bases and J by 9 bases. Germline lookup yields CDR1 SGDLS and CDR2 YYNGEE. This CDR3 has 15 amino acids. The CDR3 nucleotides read TGTGCCAGCAGCGTAGGGCTGTTAGCGGGAGTTGAGCAGTTCTTC. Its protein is CASSVGLLAGVEQFF.

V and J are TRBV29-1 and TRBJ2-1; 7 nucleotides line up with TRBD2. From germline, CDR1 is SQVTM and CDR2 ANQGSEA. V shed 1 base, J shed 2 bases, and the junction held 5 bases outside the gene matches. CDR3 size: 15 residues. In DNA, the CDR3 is TGCAGCGTTGAAGTACTAGCGCAAGCCTACAATGAGCAGTTCTTC. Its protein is CSVEVLAQAYNEQFF.

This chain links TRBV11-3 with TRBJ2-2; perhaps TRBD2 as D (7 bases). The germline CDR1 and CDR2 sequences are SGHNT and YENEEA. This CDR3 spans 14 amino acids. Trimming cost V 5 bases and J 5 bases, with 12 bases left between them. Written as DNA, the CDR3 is TGTGCCAGCAGCGGGGGGGCCCGGACCGGGGAGCTGTTTTTT. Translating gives CASSGGARTGELFF.